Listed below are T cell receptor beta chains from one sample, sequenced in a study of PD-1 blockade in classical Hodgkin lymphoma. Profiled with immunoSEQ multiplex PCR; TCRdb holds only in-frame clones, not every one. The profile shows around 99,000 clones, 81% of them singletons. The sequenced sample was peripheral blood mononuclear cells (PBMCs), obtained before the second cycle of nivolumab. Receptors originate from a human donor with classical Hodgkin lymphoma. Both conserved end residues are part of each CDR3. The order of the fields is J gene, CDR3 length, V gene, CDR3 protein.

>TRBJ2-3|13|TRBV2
CASSLSGVDTQYF
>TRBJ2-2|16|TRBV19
CASSIVSGTNTGELFF
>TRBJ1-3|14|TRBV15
CATSRAGSGNTIYF
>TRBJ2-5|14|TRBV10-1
CASSETSGRQTQYF
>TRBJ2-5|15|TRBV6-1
CASSEGPGVGQTQYF
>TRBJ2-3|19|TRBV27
CASSLRPGLAGWGADTQYF
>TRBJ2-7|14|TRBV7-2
CASSRRTGTYEQYF
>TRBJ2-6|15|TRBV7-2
CASSLPLSGANVLTF
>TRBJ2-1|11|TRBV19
CASSAGIGQFF
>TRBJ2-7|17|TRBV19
CASSMSLRGTRTYEQYF
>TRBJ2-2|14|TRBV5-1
CASSGVPNTGELFF
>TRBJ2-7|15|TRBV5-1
CASNGPDRGTYEQYF